A single sample gave rise to the 11 T cell receptor beta chains below, sequenced in a study of blood T cell repertoires in COVID-19. Clones were read by immunoSEQ multiplex PCR, and TCRdb kept only the in-frame ones, dropping some. Counted here are under 130,000 clones, approximately 69% occurring once; the ten biggest clones make up approximately 5.9%. The sample taken for sequencing was peripheral blood. All receptors come from a man at least 80 years old with acute or convalescent COVID-19.

The CDR3 sequence: CASSFSRGPYEQYF. Here the CDR3 DNA reads TGTGCCAGCAGTTTCTCCAGGGGGCCCTACGAGCAGTACTTC. The V call is TRBV27, the J call TRBJ2-7, with TRBD1 identical over 8 bases. The germline CDR1 and CDR2 sequences are MNHEY and SMNVEV (reference sequence). J lost 2 bases, V lost 3 bases, and 3 bases had no gene match. This CDR3 comprises 14 residues.

This clone was seen only a few times. The rearrangement links TRBV7-3 to TRBJ2-7, with D possibly matching TRBD2 (6 bases). This CDR3 region has 14 residues. V gave up 4 bases and J gave up 0 bases, with 10 bases separating them. Germline CDR1 SGHTA, CDR2 FQGTGA. CDR3 nucleotide sequence: TGTGCCAGCAGCTCAGGCGGGGTCTCCTACGAGCAGTACTTC. It encodes CASSSGGVSYEQYF.

The table lists this clone with many counts. The chain employs TRBV29-1 and TRBJ1-2, with unresolved D. In germline, CDR1 is SQVTM, CDR2 ANQGSEA. Trimming left V 3 bases short and J 3 bases short, with 5 bases between. The CDR3 has 11 amino acids. The CDR3, as DNA: TGCAGCGTTGACACTGACTATGGCTACACCTTC. Its translation is CSVDTDYGYTF.

The genes are TRBV4-3 and TRBJ2-1; D is undetermined. This CDR3 is built from 14 residues. V lost 0 bases to trimming and J lost 4 bases, with 7 bases between them. In germline, CDR1 is LGHNA, CDR2 YSLEER. CDR3 protein: CASSQDDGYNEQFF. The CDR3, as DNA: TGCGCCAGCAGCCAAGACGACGGGTACAATGAGCAGTTCTTC.

V is TRBV2 and J is TRBJ2-2; 11 bases fit TRBD2. The CDR3 has 16 residues. From germline, CDR1 is SNHLY and CDR2 FYNNEI. The V and J ends lost 6 bases and 3 bases, in that order; junction bases with no gene match: 6. The chain's CDR3 is CASSTSGSVYTGELFF. As DNA, the CDR3 is TGTGCCAGCAGCACTAGCGGGAGTGTATACACCGGGGAGCTGTTTTTT.

The DNA of the CDR3 is TGTGCCAGCAGTTTATCCTCTGGAAACACCATATATTTT. This codes for CASSLSSGNTIYF. The chain links TRBV6-6 to TRBJ1-3; D is unresolved. This CDR3 is 13 amino acids long. From germline, CDR1 is MNHNY and CDR2 SVGAGI (reference sequence). Trimming shortened V by 4 bases and J by 0 bases, and 4 bases separated the two germline ends.

Here the CDR3 reads CAWDRQGSGNTIYF. The CDR3 DNA sequence: TGTGCCTGGGACCGGCAGGGATCCGGAAACACCATATATTTT. The chain is built from TRBV30 and TRBJ1-3; tentatively, D is TRBD1 (5 bases). Germline CDR1 is GTSNPN and CDR2 is SVGIG (reference sequence). Trimming stripped 5 bases from V and 4 bases from J, with 15 bases between. This CDR3 region has 14 residues.

CDR3 DNA: TGTGCCAGCAGTCCTCCGGGCTACGAGCAGTACTTC. Protein sequence: CASSPPGYEQYF. The chain links TRBV28 to TRBJ2-7, with unresolved D. This CDR3 is built from 12 residues. The germline V gene encodes CDR1 MDHEN and CDR2 SYDVKM. The V end was cut by 5 bases, the J end by 3 bases, with 8 bases between.

A note on this clone: This sample includes further DNA sequences coding for the same CDR3. The chain uses TRBV20-1 and TRBJ2-1, with D tentatively TRBD2 (5 bases). The V and J ends lost 3 bases and 5 bases respectively, with 11 bases between them. CDR3 size: 13 residues. From germline, CDR1 is DFQATT and CDR2 SNEGSKA (reference sequence). CDR3 sequence (DNA): TGCAGTGCTAGTCGAGGGCAGCACAATGAGCAGTTCTTC. It translates to CSASRGQHNEQFF.

This rearrangement joins TRBV18 to TRBJ2-1, with 7 bases aligning to TRBD2. There are 16 residues in the CDR3. The junction had 8 bases not matched to a gene; V was cut back by 2 bases and J by 4 bases. In germline, CDR1 is KGHSH, CDR2 LQKENI. CDR3 loop: CASSPSLAEHYNEQFF. In DNA form, the CDR3 reads TGTGCCAGCTCACCATCCCTAGCGGAGCATTACAATGAGCAGTTCTTC.

This clone is medium-sized (0.01 to 0.1%) in the sample. This rearrangement joins TRBV30 to TRBJ1-1, with D possibly matching TRBD1 (5 bases). V dropped 8 bases and J dropped 8 bases, with 21 bases sitting between them. Germline assignment: CDR1 GTSNPN and CDR2 SVGIG (reference sequence). CDR3 length: 13 amino acids. CDR3 region: CAADTGRDWEAFF. The CDR3 DNA is TGTGCCGCCGATACAGGTCGGGACTGGGAAGCTTTCTTT.